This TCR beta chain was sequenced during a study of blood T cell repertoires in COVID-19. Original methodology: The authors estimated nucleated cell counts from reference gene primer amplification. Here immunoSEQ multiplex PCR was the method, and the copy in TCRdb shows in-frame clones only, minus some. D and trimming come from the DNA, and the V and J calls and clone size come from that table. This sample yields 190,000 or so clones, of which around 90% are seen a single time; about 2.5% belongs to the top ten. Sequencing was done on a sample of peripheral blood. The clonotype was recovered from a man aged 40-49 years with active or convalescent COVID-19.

The CDR3 DNA reads TGTGCCAGCAGTGAAGCACTGGACAGTACCTATGGCTACACCTTC. Residues: CASSEALDSTYGYTF. This chain links TRBV2 with TRBJ1-2, with D possibly matching TRBD1 (6 bases). The germline gives CDR1 SNHLY, CDR2 FYNNEI. The CDR3 is made up of 15 amino acids. The V gene lost 0 bases and the J gene lost 4 bases, with 12 bases spanning the gap.